The 26 T cell receptor beta chains reported below all come from one sample, sequenced in a study of OX40 agonist ivuxolimab in advanced cancers. The table came from immunoSEQ multiplex PCR; TCRdb's copy has only in-frame clones and leaves some out. Among 48,000 or so clones, approximately 84% were seen once, and the ten largest hold about 1.1%. The source material was CD4+ or CD8+ T cells sorted from blood, sampled in a trial of the OX40 agonist ivuxolimab. The receptors come from an adult with an advanced solid tumor such as melanoma, head and neck, liver or kidney cancer.

The genes are TRBV7-2 and TRBJ2-5; D gene unclear. Looked up from germline, CDR1 is SGHTA and CDR2 is FQGNSA. This CDR3 is built from 13 residues. V lost 2 bases to trimming and J lost 5 bases, with 9 bases between them. The CDR3, as DNA: TGTGCCAGCAGCTTACAGGTCCGGGAGACCCAGTACTTC. Protein: CASSLQVRETQYF.

The chain employs TRBV27 and TRBJ2-2; TRBD1 agrees at 9 bases. The CDR3 runs 16 residues. V dropped 8 bases and J dropped 6; count of bases not matched to a gene: 13. Germline V CDR1 and CDR2: MNHEY, SMNVEV (reference sequence). The CDR3 DNA reads as TGTGCCAGCCAAGTTTTGACAGGGGGAAGGTCCGGGGAGCTGTTTTTT. It encodes CASQVLTGGRSGELFF.

The chain has TRBV14 and TRBJ2-7, with D tentatively TRBD2 (5 bases). The germline CDR1 and CDR2 sequences are SGHDN and FVKESK. This CDR3 spans 12 amino acids. V dropped 4 bases and J dropped 6 bases, with 10 bases sitting between them. The DNA for the CDR3 is TGTGCCAGCAGCCCCGAGAGCGGCGAGCAGTACTTC. It yields the protein CASSPESGEQYF.

The chain couples TRBV10-2 to TRBJ2-7, with TRBD1 matching over 8 bases. The junction had 11 bases not matched to a gene; V was cut back by 4 bases and J by 9 bases. Germline V gene lookup returns CDR1 WSHSY and CDR2 SAAADI. The CDR3 spans 14 residues. As DNA, the CDR3 is TGCGCCAGCAGTGTTCCGGGACAGGTTTGGAGGCAGTACTTC. Translated: CASSVPGQVWRQYF.

This clone was detected only once. The V call is TRBV30, the J call TRBJ2-3; D unresolved. Germline V gives CDR1 GTSNPN, CDR2 SVGIG (reference sequence). The CDR3 totals 13 residues. Trimming took 4 bases from V and 2 from J, leaving 10 bases between them. The CDR3, as DNA: TGTGCCTGGAAAGTCGGAAACACAGATACGCAGTATTTT. This translates into CAWKVGNTDTQYF.

Written as DNA, the CDR3 is TGTGCCAGCAGCTTGGCGGGGTCTAGAGACTATGGCTACACCTTC. Translated, it gives CASSLAGSRDYGYTF. The chain couples TRBV5-4 to TRBJ1-2, with D uncertain. The CDR3 covers 15 residues. The V end lost 0 bases, the J end lost 3 bases, and 12 bases lay between the germline ends. Germline CDR1 is SGHNT and CDR2 is YYREEE (reference sequence).

The chain is built from TRBV7-6 and TRBJ2-3; 9 bases map to TRBD2. Germline V gene lookup returns CDR1 SGHVS and CDR2 FNYEAQ. J gave up 8 bases and V 6 bases, and 6 bases lay outside the gene matches. The CDR3 contains 13 residues. CDR3 protein: CASSGGREGTQYF. The CDR3 DNA reads as TGTGCCAGCAGTGGCGGGAGGGAGGGTACGCAGTATTTT.

The chain links TRBV11-2 to TRBJ1-2; D not resolved. The germline V gene has CDR1 SGHAT and CDR2 FQNNGV. The CDR3 is made up of 13 amino acids. The V and J ends lost 4 bases and 1 base respectively, with 7 bases between them. The CDR3 coding sequence is TGTGCCAGCAGCTCCATAGGTAACTATGGCTACACCTTC. Amino acid sequence: CASSSIGNYGYTF.

The chain links TRBV30 to TRBJ1-3, with no clear D. Germline V gene sequence: CDR1 GTSNPN, CDR2 SVGIG (reference sequence). V was clipped by 0 bases and J by 13 bases, with 16 bases between them. CDR3 length equals 13 residues. CDR3 loop: CAWSVPGRPIIYF. CDR3 bases: TGTGCCTGGAGTGTACCGGGTAGACCTATTATATATTTT. The whole variable domain, remainder taken from reference TRBV30 and TRBJ1-3, is SQTIHQWPATLVQPVGSPLSLECTVEGTSNPNLYWYRQAAGRGLQLLFYSVGIGQISSEVPQNLSASRPQDRQFILSSKKLLLSDSGFYLCAWSVPGRPIIYFGEGSWLTVV.

This clone has more than one count but fewer than ten. The V and J genes are TRBV7-9 and TRBJ2-3, with 7 bases aligning to TRBD2. This CDR3 has 16 residues. Germline CDR1 SEHNR, CDR2 FQNEAQ (reference sequence). Germline trimming cut 2 bases from V and 2 bases from J; bases unmatched to any gene: 7. The CDR3 DNA sequence: TGTGCCAGCAGCTTAATCGGGGAGGGCCTCACAGATACGCAGTATTTT. Translating gives CASSLIGEGLTDTQYF.

The chain employs TRBV2 and TRBJ2-2, with D unresolved. V lost 6 bases and J 13 bases, leaving 15 bases between the germline ends. This CDR3 is 12 amino acids long. The germline CDR1 and CDR2 sequences are SNHLY and FYNNEI. CDR3 loop: CASRLDGGWLFF. CDR3 coding DNA: TGTGCCAGCAGATTGGACGGTGGATGGCTGTTTTTT.

This clone showed up just once. The rearrangement uses TRBV9 and TRBJ1-2; 7 positions agree with TRBD1. V trimming: 0 bases; J trimming: 8 bases; junction bases outside the gene matches: 4. Germline CDR1 is SGDLS and CDR2 is YYNGEE. This CDR3 spans 13 amino acids. The CDR3 loop reads CASSVEGARGYTF. The CDR3 coding sequence is TGTGCCAGCAGCGTAGAGGGGGCGCGAGGCTACACCTTC.

This clone came up once. The rearrangement uses TRBV30 and TRBJ1-2; D call uncertain. Between the trimmed V and J ends, which lost 0 bases and 2 bases, there was a span of 7 bases. CDR1 and CDR2 from the germline V gene are GTSNPN and SVGIG (reference sequence). The CDR3 extends over 13 amino acids. DNA for the CDR3: TGTGCCTGGAGTGTAGGCCAGAACTATGGCTACACCTTC. Protein sequence: CAWSVGQNYGYTF.

This clone was observed once. V gene TRBV27 combines with J gene TRBJ2-2; 16 positions agree with TRBD2. CDR1 and CDR2 from the germline V gene are MNHEY and SMNVEV (reference sequence). The CDR3 runs to 18 residues. J was trimmed by 7 bases and V by 6 bases; bases with no gene match: 11. CDR3 protein: CASSPSGTSGGAGGELFF. CDR3 DNA sequence: TGTGCCAGCAGCCCGTCCGGGACTAGCGGGGGGGCTGGCGGGGAGCTGTTTTTT.

V and J are TRBV4-1 and TRBJ2-7, with 7 bases aligning to TRBD1. The germline V gene encodes CDR1 MGHRA and CDR2 YSYEKL. The CDR3 covers 13 residues. The junction had 7 bases not matched to a gene; V was cut back by 6 bases and J by 5 bases. The CDR3: CASRPTGRHEQYF. The CDR3 nucleotides read TGCGCCAGCAGACCGACAGGGAGACACGAGCAGTACTTC.

The chain employs TRBV6-5 and TRBJ1-4, with D uncertain. Trimming stripped 0 bases from V and 5 bases from J, with 4 bases between. This CDR3 contains 13 residues. Germline CDR1 reads MNHEY; CDR2 reads SVGAGI. The CDR3 nucleotides are TGTGCCAGCAGTTACTCGAACAATGAAAAACTGTTTTTT. It yields the protein CASSYSNNEKLFF.

CDR3 amino acids: CASSPGLAIFFF. CDR3 nucleotides: TGTGCCAGCAGCCCTGGACTAGCGATATTTTTCTTC. This chain uses TRBV7-2 with TRBJ2-1; 9 bases are shared with TRBD2. Per the germline V gene, CDR1 is SGHTA and CDR2 is FQGNSA. Losses at the gene ends were 5 bases for V and 16 bases for J; bases not matched to a gene: 9. This CDR3 has 12 residues. Using reference TRBV7-2 and TRBJ2-1 for the parts outside the CDR3, the full variable domain is GAGVSQSPSNKVTEKGKDVELRCDPISGHTALYWYRQSLGQGLEFLIYFQGNSAPDKSGLPSDRFSAERTGGSVSTLTIQRTQQEDSAVYLCASSPGLAIFFFGPGTRLTVL.

This clone showed up just once. This chain connects TRBV9 to TRBJ2-3; no clear D. Germline V gives CDR1 SGDLS, CDR2 YYNGEE. This CDR3 spans 15 amino acids. V dropped 0 bases and J dropped 1 base, with 9 bases sitting between them. The CDR3 loop is CASSVEAVGTDTQYF. DNA for the CDR3: TGTGCCAGCAGCGTAGAGGCAGTCGGCACAGATACGCAGTATTTT.

This chain's CDR3 is CASSGGRVLYEQYF. The DNA for the CDR3 is TGTGCCAGTTCAGGTGGGAGAGTTCTCTACGAGCAGTACTTC. The chain combines TRBV6-5 with TRBJ2-7; D perhaps matches TRBD2 (5 bases). V was cut by 9 bases and J by 3 bases, with 18 bases left in between. The CDR3 runs 14 residues. Germline V gene lookup returns CDR1 MNHEY and CDR2 SVGAGI.

This clone appeared a single time. The V and J genes are TRBV25-1 and TRBJ2-1, with TRBD2 matching 9 bases. The V segment lost 0 bases and the J segment 4 bases; nucleotides outside the gene matches: 4. From germline, CDR1 is MGHDK and CDR2 SYGVNS. This CDR3 is built from 16 residues. In DNA form, the CDR3 reads TGTGCCAGCAGTGAATATAGGACTAGCGCGTACAATGAGCAGTTCTTC. Protein product: CASSEYRTSAYNEQFF. The full variable domain, completed using reference TRBV25-1 and TRBJ2-1, is EADIYQTPRYLVIGTGKKITLECSQTMGHDKMYWYQQDPGMELHLIHYSYGVNSTEKGDLSSESTVSRIRTEHFPLTLESARPSHTSQYLCASSEYRTSAYNEQFFGPGTRLTVL.

The genes are TRBV11-2 and TRBJ1-4; D remains ambiguous. The CDR3 is 13 amino acids. The V gene's germline CDR1 is SGHAT and CDR2 FQNNGV. Trimming stripped 3 bases from V and 7 bases from J, with 9 bases between. In DNA form, the CDR3 reads TGTGCCAGCAGCTTTGGGTTAACTGAAAAACTGTTTTTT. This encodes CASSFGLTEKLFF.

The rearrangement uses TRBV7-2 and TRBJ2-5, with D possibly being TRBD2 (6 bases). V was clipped by 2 bases and J by 5 bases, with 15 bases between them. Germline V gives CDR1 SGHTA, CDR2 FQGNSA. This CDR3 region has 15 residues. The CDR3 spells CASSLRRDHRETQYF. The DNA of the CDR3 is TGTGCCAGCAGCTTAAGGAGGGATCATCGGGAGACCCAGTACTTC.

The CDR3 is CASSLATGRTGELFF. The DNA for the CDR3 is TGTGCCAGCAGCTTAGCAACAGGGCGGACCGGGGAGCTGTTTTTT. The chain uses TRBV7-6 and TRBJ2-2; D may be TRBD1 (6 bases). V dropped 0 bases and J dropped 5 bases, with 10 bases sitting between them. The CDR3 covers 15 residues. The V gene's germline CDR1 is SGHVS and CDR2 FNYEAQ.

The rearrangement joins TRBV6-1 to TRBJ2-2, with D possibly TRBD2 on 6 matching bases. From germline, CDR1 is MNHNS and CDR2 SASEGT. CDR3 size: 16 residues. Trimming stripped 3 bases from V and 9 bases from J, with 20 bases between. The CDR3: CASSDPAGSTGRELFF. CDR3 bases: TGTGCCAGCAGTGATCCGGCGGGAAGTACCGGTAGGGAGCTGTTTTTT.

The chain joins TRBV2 to TRBJ2-4; the D gene is possibly TRBD1 (6 bases). Trimming took 5 bases from V and 4 from J, leaving 9 bases between them. Germline CDR1 SNHLY, CDR2 FYNNEI. This CDR3 is 13 amino acids long. The CDR3 nucleotides read TGTGCCAGCAGTAGGGACACAAAAAACATTCAGTACTTC. Encoded protein: CASSRDTKNIQYF.

This clone was seen just once. This chain links TRBV5-6 with TRBJ2-5; tentatively, D is TRBD1 or TRBD2 (6 bases each). This CDR3 contains 15 residues. From germline, CDR1 is SGHDT and CDR2 YYEEEE. V dropped 7 bases and J dropped 4 bases, with 20 bases sitting between them. CDR3 sequence: CASGTSQGWGETQYF. CDR3 DNA: TGTGCCAGCGGGACTTCACAGGGTTGGGGAGAGACCCAGTACTTC.